These 5 T cell receptor beta chains share one sample of origin, sequenced in a study of CD8+CD57+ T cells in acquired aplastic anemia. For sequencing, patients were chosen who had shown expansion of CD8+CD57+ cells by flow cytometry. Genomic DNA provided the template from which TCR beta VDJ and CDR3 profiles were obtained. TCRdb independently ran MiXCR on the reads; one entry per CDR3 protein. The profile shows some 180,000 distinct CDR3 sequences, 55% to 65% of them singletons. Source material: sorted CD4+, CD8+, or CD8+CD57+ T cells (not recorded which) from PBMCs. The source of these receptors is a human donor with aplastic anemia.

The CDR3 spells CASSLLGTDTQYF. The CDR3 region has the DNA TGTGCCAGCAGCTTACTGGGCACAGATACGCAGTATTTT. The chain carries TRBV7-9 and TRBJ2-3, with unresolved D. Per the germline V gene, CDR1 is SEHNR and CDR2 is FQNEAQ (reference sequence). The CDR3 totals 13 residues. Between the trimmed V and J ends, which lost 2 bases and 1 base, there was a span of 4 bases. The variable domain in full, with the rest retrieved from reference TRBV7-9 and TRBJ2-3, is DTGVSQNPRHKITKRGQNVTFRCDPISEHNRLYWYRQTLGQGPEFLTYFQNEAQLEKSRLLSDRFSAERPKGSFSTLEIQRTEQGDSAMYLCASSLLGTDTQYFGPGTRLTVL.

V gene TRBV29-1 combines with J gene TRBJ2-5; D remains unclear. CDR1 and CDR2 from the germline V gene are SQVTM and ANQGSEA. Trimming pared 1 base from V and 5 bases from J, leaving 8 bases between. The CDR3 loop spans 12 amino acids. The CDR3 coding sequence is TGCAGCGTTGAAGTTCGAGTTGAGACCCAGTACTTC. It yields the protein CSVEVRVETQYF.

The rearrangement links TRBV7-9 to TRBJ1-6; no clear D gene. V was cut by 5 bases and J by 5 bases, with 13 bases left in between. Germline-derived CDR1 and CDR2 are SEHNR and FQNEAQ (reference sequence). The CDR3 has 15 residues. The CDR3 sequence is CASSLRIRDNSPLHF. The DNA of the CDR3 is TGTGCCAGCAGCCTCCGGATTCGAGATAATTCACCCCTCCACTTT. The variable domain in full, with the rest retrieved from reference TRBV7-9 and TRBJ1-6, is DTGVSQNPRHKITKRGQNVTFRCDPISEHNRLYWYRQTLGQGPEFLTYFQNEAQLEKSRLLSDRFSAERPKGSFSTLEIQRTEQGDSAMYLCASSLRIRDNSPLHFGNGTRLTVT.

At least ten counts were recorded for this clonotype. The V and J genes are TRBV6-5 and TRBJ1-5; D not resolved. Germline-derived CDR1 and CDR2 are MNHEY and SVGAGI. V gave up 4 bases and J gave up 0 bases, with 10 bases separating them. This CDR3 is 15 amino acids long. The CDR3 protein is CASSSGPNSNQPQHF. The CDR3 coding sequence is TGTGCCAGCAGTTCCGGGCCTAATAGCAATCAGCCCCAGCATTTT.

The chain is built from TRBV9 and TRBJ2-3; 7 bases map to TRBD1. Germline loops: CDR1 SGDLS, CDR2 YYNGEE. V dropped 0 bases and J dropped 3; count of bases not matched to a gene: 10. The CDR3 length is 17 residues. CDR3 nucleotide sequence: TGTGCCAGCAGCGTAGTCGAGAATTGGGGACAGACAGATACGCAGTATTTT. It specifies CASSVVENWGQTDTQYF.